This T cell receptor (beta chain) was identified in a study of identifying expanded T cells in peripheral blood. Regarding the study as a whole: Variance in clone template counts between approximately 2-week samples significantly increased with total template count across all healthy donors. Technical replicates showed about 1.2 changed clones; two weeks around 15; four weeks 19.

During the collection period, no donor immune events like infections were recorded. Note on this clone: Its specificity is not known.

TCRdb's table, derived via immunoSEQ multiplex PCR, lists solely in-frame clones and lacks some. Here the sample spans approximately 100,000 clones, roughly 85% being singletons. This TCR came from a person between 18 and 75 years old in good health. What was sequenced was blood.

In DNA, the CDR3 is TGTGCCAGCATCCAAGGGGGAGCTGGAAACACCATATATTTT. Its protein product is CASIQGGAGNTIYF. V and J are TRBV28 and TRBJ1-3; D might be TRBD1 (6 bases). Germline lookup yields CDR1 MDHEN and CDR2 SYDVKM. Trimming shortened V by 7 bases and J by 2 bases, and 12 bases separated the two germline ends. This CDR3 region has 14 residues.